This T cell receptor (beta chain) came from a study of T-cell memory formation after mild COVID-19. After 5'RACE with constant-segment primers, TCR alpha and TCR beta cDNA libraries carrying sample barcodes and UMIs were obtained. TCRdb fed the 5' RACE reads into MiXCR, producing one record per CDR3 protein. The table has roughly 500,000 distinct CDR3 sequences, roughly 22% seen once; the top ten hold around 12%. Study-level findings and limits: Contracting CD4+ clones sat mainly in CM and EM; CD8+ in EMRA. Second-wave clones that peaked on day 37 lacked confirmed SARS-CoV-2 specificity.

Trimming left V 1 base short and J 1 base short, with 13 bases between. Looked up from germline, CDR1 is GTSNPN and CDR2 is SVGIG (reference sequence). The length of the CDR3 is 16 residues. This clonotype appeared a few times. Its specificity is not known. The sample comprised PBMCs or a T cell subset sorted from them (not recorded which). The TCR comes from an adult woman who had mild COVID-19 (a few samples of this study predate the infection). Cell type and time point are not known. This chain joins TRBV30 and TRBJ2-2; D remains unclear. The CDR3 reads CAWSGLSRMNTGELFF. The CDR3 DNA reads TGTGCCTGGAGTGGTCTCTCGCGGATGAACACCGGGGAGCTGTTTTTT.